Listed below are T cell receptor beta chains from one sample, sequenced in a study of blood T cell repertoires in COVID-19. TCRdb's copy holds only in-frame clones and misses some; the assay was immunoSEQ multiplex PCR. This table holds more than 65,000 clones, about 89% found once. Sequencing used peripheral blood. The source of these receptors is a man aged 50 or older with acute or convalescent COVID-19. Both conserved end residues are part of each CDR3. Fields, in order: J gene, V gene, clone size, D gene, CDR3 DNA, CDR3 protein. The D gene is left open where the match is weak. Where a row states a size, it is once, few, many or the class of an expanded clone; other rows omit it.

TRBJ1-5 | TRBV6-1 | - | - | TGTGCCAGCAGTGAAGCCGAGGGTAGCAATCAGCCCCAGCATTTT | CASSEAEGSNQPQHF
TRBJ1-2 | TRBV4-2 | few | - | TGTGCCAGCAGCCAAGGCCAACGGGGAATGCATGGCTACACCTTC | CASSQGQRGMHGYTF
TRBJ2-2 | TRBV30 | - | - | TGTGCCTGGCGGCGGGTCGGGGAGCTGTTTTTT | CAWRRVGELFF
TRBJ1-2 | TRBV7-2 | - | - | TGTGCCAGCAGCCCTCCTCCGCCGGGGGGTATCTACACCTTC | CASSPPPPGGIYTF
TRBJ1-2 | TRBV5-1 | few | TRBD1 | TGCGCCAGCAGCTTGGGACAGGGGGACTATGGCTACACCTTC | CASSLGQGDYGYTF
TRBJ1-4 | TRBV7-2 | once | - | TGTGCCAGCAGCTTAGTACAGGGTGAAAAACTGTTTTTT | CASSLVQGEKLFF
TRBJ2-3 | TRBV5-8 | - | - | TGTGCCAGCAGCTTCATAAAGAGTTCGGGTACAGATACGCAGTATTTT | CASSFIKSSGTDTQYF
TRBJ1-6 | TRBV19 | - | TRBD1 | TGTGCCACTGGGACAGGGGGTGATTCACCCCTCCACTTT | CATGTGGDSPLHF
TRBJ2-5 | TRBV9 | - | - | TGTGCCAGCAGCGCCGTCCAAGAGACCCAGTACTTC | CASSAVQETQYF
TRBJ2-1 | TRBV24-1 | - | TRBD2 | TGTGCCACCAGTGCAGCGGGGGGGTTTAATGAGCAGTTCTTC | CATSAAGGFNEQFF
TRBJ2-1 | TRBV12-3/TRBV12-4 | - | - | TGTGCCAGCAGTTTATTGGCTGGGCAGTTCTTC | CASSLLAGQFF
TRBJ1-2 | TRBV27 | - | TRBD1 | TGTGCCAGCAGTTTAAAAGGGACGGGGACAGGCTCTTATGGCTACACCTTC | CASSLKGTGTGSYGYTF
TRBJ2-7 | TRBV15 | - | - | TGTGCCACCAGCAGAGATCAAGAGGCGGGGAGCTCCTACGAGCAGTACTTC | CATSRDQEAGSSYEQYF
TRBJ2-7 | TRBV6-5 | - | TRBD2 | TGTGCCAGCAGTTTTGCGGGGGGCTACGAGCAGTACTTC | CASSFAGGYEQYF
TRBJ2-7 | TRBV27 | - | - | TGTGCCAGCAGTTTATATCCCACATCCTACGAGCAGTACTTC | CASSLYPTSYEQYF
TRBJ2-5 | TRBV28 | - | TRBD1 | TGTGCCAGCGCCCTGACCGGGACAGGGGTAGAGACCCAGTACTTC | CASALTGTGVETQYF
TRBJ2-5 | TRBV10-3 | - | - | TGTGCCATCAGTGGGAACGGGGTAACCCAAGAGACCCAGTACTTC | CAISGNGVTQETQYF
TRBJ1-5 | TRBV5-1 | - | - | TGCGCCAGCAGCTTGGGGGACACAAATCAGCCCCAGCATTTT | CASSLGDTNQPQHF
TRBJ2-7 | TRBV21-1 | - | - | TGTGCCAGCAGCAAAGCGGCGGGGCCGGCCCCAACCGAGCAGTACTTC | CASSKAAGPAPTEQYF
TRBJ1-1 | TRBV12-3/TRBV12-4 | - | - | TGTGCCAGCAGTTTCGGGAACACTGAAGCTTTCTTT | CASSFGNTEAFF
TRBJ1-1 | TRBV23-1 | - | TRBD1 | TGCGCCAGCAGTCAACCCGACCGGACAGGGCTCTCTATGAACACTGAAGCTTTCTTT | CASSQPDRTGLSMNTEAFF
TRBJ2-1 | TRBV11-1 | - | TRBD1 | TGTGCCAGCAGCTCCGACAGGGTTTATGAGCAGTTCTTC | CASSSDRVYEQFF
TRBJ1-2 | TRBV29-1 | - | TRBD1 | TGCAGCACCTGGACAGGGGGTGGCTACACCTTC | CSTWTGGGYTF
TRBJ1-6 | TRBV2 | - | - | TGTGCCAGCAGTGAAGTTGGGACTTTAGTCGGTTCACCCCTCCACTTT | CASSEVGTLVGSPLHF
TRBJ1-2 | TRBV19 | - | TRBD1 | TGTGCCAGTACCCTAAGGGACAGGGAAACCCATGGCTACACCTTC | CASTLRDRETHGYTF
TRBJ1-2 | TRBV2 | - | TRBD1 | TGTGCCAGCATCCGGGACAGGGGGCTCGGCTATGGCTACACCTTC | CASIRDRGLGYGYTF
TRBJ1-1 | TRBV25-1 | - | TRBD1 | TGTGCCAGCAGTGGTCCCGACAGGGCGGCTTTCTTT | CASSGPDRAAFF
TRBJ2-2 | TRBV9 | - | TRBD1 | TGTGCCAGCAGCACTGGGGGGACAGGGGGCACCGGGGAGCTGTTTTTT | CASSTGGTGGTGELFF
TRBJ1-2 | TRBV5-1 | - | - | TGCGCCAGCAGCTTGGAGGGGCGCGCCCCTTCTTTGAACGGCTACACCTTC | CASSLEGRAPSLNGYTF
TRBJ2-2 | TRBV6-6 | - | TRBD2 | TGTGCCAGCAGTCAGCGGGGTGGGGTGGAGACCGGGGAGCTGTTTTTT | CASSQRGGVETGELFF
TRBJ1-2 | TRBV9 | - | - | TGTGCCAGCAGCTCCTCGACACCAATCTATGGCTACACCTTC | CASSSSTPIYGYTF
TRBJ1-5 | TRBV30 | - | TRBD1 | TGTGCCTGGAGACAGGGGAATCAGCCCCAGCATTTT | CAWRQGNQPQHF
TRBJ2-3 | TRBV5-1 | once | - | TGCGCCAGCAGCTTGGTAGCGGTTAGCACAGATACGCAGTATTTT | CASSLVAVSTDTQYF
TRBJ2-2 | TRBV6-1 | - | - | TGTGCCAGCAGTGACAGGGCGAACACCGGGGAGCTGTTTTTT | CASSDRANTGELFF
TRBJ2-7 | TRBV7-2 | once | TRBD1 | TGTGCCAGCAGCTTAGGGGGACAGTCCAAAACCTACGAGCAGTACTTC | CASSLGGQSKTYEQYF
TRBJ2-5 | TRBV5-1 | - | - | TGCGCCAGCAGCTTGGGTGGACTGTACCAAGAGACCCAGTACTTC | CASSLGGLYQETQYF
TRBJ2-2 | TRBV4-1 | - | TRBD1 | TGCGCCAGCAGCCAGTCCACCGGGACAGGGTTTTCTGGGGAGCTGTTTTTT | CASSQSTGTGFSGELFF
TRBJ1-1 | TRBV2 | - | - | TGTGCCAGCAGTGAATCAAATTTTAACTGGGGCATGAACACTGAAGCTTTCTTT | CASSESNFNWGMNTEAFF
TRBJ1-2 | TRBV3-1/TRBV3-2 | - | - | TGTGCCAGCAGCCAATTCTCCTTACAGGGTGGAAACTATGGCTACACCTTC | CASSQFSLQGGNYGYTF
TRBJ1-5 | TRBV6-5 | - | TRBD1 | TGTGCCAGCAGACGGGACAGCCAACGGCCCCAGCATTTT | CASRRDSQRPQHF
TRBJ2-1 | TRBV19 | - | TRBD2 | TGTGCCAGTAGGCCCGGGACTAGCGGGACCTACAATGAGCAGTTCTTC | CASRPGTSGTYNEQFF
TRBJ1-1 | TRBV5-1 | - | TRBD1 | TGCGCCAGCAGCCCGACAGGGGGCGTCACTGAAGCTTTCTTT | CASSPTGGVTEAFF
TRBJ2-2 | TRBV12-3/TRBV12-4 | - | - | TGTGCCAGCCTAATTATGACCGGGGAGCTGTTTTTT | CASLIMTGELFF
TRBJ2-5 | TRBV7-3 | - | - | TGTGCCAGCAGCTTAGGTCAGGGGCTGGGGCAAGAGACCCAGTACTTC | CASSLGQGLGQETQYF
TRBJ1-1 | TRBV11-2 | - | - | TGTGCCAGCAGCACAGGCGGAGGGGTGGGCACTGAAGCTTTCTTT | CASSTGGGVGTEAFF
TRBJ1-2 | TRBV3-1/TRBV3-2 | - | - | TGTGCCAGCACCGCGGCGGGGTACTATGGCTACACCTTC | CASTAAGYYGYTF
TRBJ1-6 | TRBV7-2 | - | - | TGTGCCAGCAGCTTAACCCGGACACAGCTTGTCTCACCCCTCCACTTT | CASSLTRTQLVSPLHF
TRBJ2-3 | TRBV5-1 | - | - | TGCGCCAGCAGCCCTAAAGGGGCCTCCGATACGCAGTATTTT | CASSPKGASDTQYF
TRBJ2-5 | TRBV5-1 | - | TRBD1 | TGCGCCAGCAGCTTCGGGACAGGGGGCCAAGAGACCCAGTACTTC | CASSFGTGGQETQYF
TRBJ2-3 | TRBV27 | - | TRBD2 | TGTGCCAGCAGCAGTCTAGCGGGGGCCCGCACAGATACGCAGTATTTT | CASSSLAGARTDTQYF
TRBJ1-6 | TRBV9 | - | TRBD1 | TGTGCCAGCAGCGCATCGGGGCAGGGGGGCTCACCCCTCCACTTT | CASSASGQGGSPLHF
TRBJ2-1 | TRBV7-2 | - | TRBD2 | TGTGCCAGCGGACTAGCGGGGGTCGTTAATGAGCAGTTCTTC | CASGLAGVVNEQFF